The 21 T cell receptor beta chains below come from one sample, sequenced in a study of blood T cell repertoires in COVID-19. The data were produced by immunoSEQ multiplex PCR, yet TCRdb's version contains in-frame clones alone and is incomplete. The sample has some 130,000 clones, about 87% seen once; the top ten hold 35% to 50%. Sequencing was performed on peripheral blood. These receptors were obtained from a human donor in a cohort sampled during active COVID-19.

The CDR3 spells CASSQTGQKSATNEKLFF. CDR3 in DNA: TGTGCCAGCAGCCAAACGGGACAGAAATCAGCAACTAATGAAAAACTGTTTTTT. The rearrangement joins TRBV3-1 (or the pseudogene TRBV3-2) to TRBJ1-4, with 7 bases fitting TRBD1. V lost 2 bases and J lost 0; bases outside the gene matches: 9. The CDR3 contains 18 residues. Germline values: CDR1 LGHDT, CDR2 YNNKEL (reference sequence).

The table lists this clone with a few counts. CDR3 loop: CASSTSLSGGAFEETQYF. The CDR3 nucleotides are TGTGCCAGTAGTACCTCCCTTAGCGGGGGGGCCTTCGAAGAGACCCAGTACTTC. The chain carries TRBV19 and TRBJ2-5, with 11 bases identical to TRBD2. After removal of 4 bases from V and 3 bases from J, the junction contained 13 bases not matched to a gene. Germline V gene data show CDR1 as LNHDA and CDR2 as SQIVND (reference sequence). CDR3 length equals 18 residues.

The rearrangement links TRBV10-3 to TRBJ2-1; 12 bases align to TRBD2. V shed 6 bases, J shed 7 bases, and the junction held 7 bases outside the gene matches. CDR1 is ENHRY and CDR2 is SYGVKD in the germline V gene. The CDR3 contains 15 residues. CDR3 in DNA: TGTGCCATCAGAATGACTAGCGGGGGATCTAATGAGCAGTTCTTC. Its protein is CAIRMTSGGSNEQFF.

The chain couples TRBV5-6 to TRBJ2-7, with 9 bases matching TRBD2. CDR3 length: 15 residues. The junction had 9 bases not matched to a gene; V was cut back by 4 bases and J by 4 bases. Germline loops: CDR1 SGHDT, CDR2 YYEEEE. The CDR3 coding sequence is TGTGCCAGCAGCCCCTCCGGGACTAGCATATACGAGCAGTACTTC. Protein: CASSPSGTSIYEQYF.

This clone was counted only a few times. The J gene is TRBJ1-3, the V gene TRBV24-1; unclear D gene. The V gene's germline CDR1 is KGHDR and CDR2 SFDVKD. V was pared by 8 bases and J by 1 base, with 5 bases between. The CDR3 extends over 12 amino acids. Written as DNA, the CDR3 is TGTGCCACCACCCCATCTGGAAACACCATATATTTT. Translation: CATTPSGNTIYF.

This chain links TRBV6-5 with TRBJ2-5; TRBD1 matches 11 bases. The CDR3 sequence is 15 residues long. The ends lost 6 bases at V and 7 bases at J; junction bases unmatched: 10. The germline gives CDR1 MNHEY, CDR2 SVGAGI. The CDR3 nucleotides read TGTGCCAGCAGCAACGGCCGGGACAGGGGGGGGACCCAGTACTTC. Amino acid sequence: CASSNGRDRGGTQYF.

This chain uses TRBV9 with TRBJ1-1, with 8 bases matching TRBD1. V shed 6 bases, J shed 7 bases, and the junction held 8 bases outside the gene matches. The germline V gene encodes CDR1 SGDLS and CDR2 YYNGEE. This CDR3 spans 13 amino acids. CDR3 nucleotides: TGTGCCAGCAATGTCGGACAGGGTGGTGAAGCTTTCTTT. Amino acid sequence: CASNVGQGGEAFF. Full variable domain (remainder filled in from reference TRBV9 and TRBJ1-1): DSGVTQTPKHLITATGQRVTLRCSPRSGDLSVYWYQQSLDQGLQFLIQYYNGEERAKGNILERFSAQQFPDLHSELNLSSLELGDSALYFCASNVGQGGEAFFGQGTRLTVV.

The rearrangement links TRBV19 to TRBJ2-3; 7 bases line up with TRBD2. The junction had 10 bases not matched to a gene; V was cut back by 6 bases and J by 4 bases. Germline V CDR1 and CDR2: LNHDA, SQIVND (reference sequence). This CDR3 is built from 15 residues. This chain's CDR3 is CASSVGGLMADTQYF. The CDR3 DNA reads as TGTGCCAGTAGCGTGGGAGGGTTGATGGCAGATACGCAGTATTTT.

The chain recombines TRBV9 with TRBJ1-1; D unclear. Trimming left V 2 bases short and J 4 bases short, with 12 bases between. CDR1 and CDR2 (germline): SGDLS, YYNGEE. This CDR3 region has 14 residues. The CDR3 loop reads CASSVAGISTEAFF. CDR3 nucleotides: TGTGCCAGCAGCGTCGCGGGGATAAGCACTGAAGCTTTCTTT.

The rearrangement joins TRBV18 to TRBJ2-1; 10 nucleotides line up with TRBD2. The CDR3 spans 17 residues. The V and J ends lost 3 bases and 5 bases, in that order; junction bases with no gene match: 10. Germline CDR1 KGHSH, CDR2 LQKENI. CDR3 sequence (DNA): TGTGCCAGCTCACCTCCTAGCGGGAGTTTAAAAGACAATGAGCAGTTCTTC. Translated: CASSPPSGSLKDNEQFF.

The CDR3 sequence: CASSLVGQGTYSSYNEQFF. Written as DNA, the CDR3 is TGCGCCAGCAGCTTGGTTGGACAGGGCACGTACAGCTCCTACAATGAGCAGTTCTTC. The V call is TRBV5-1, the J call TRBJ2-1; 8 bases map to TRBD1. This CDR3 spans 19 amino acids. Germline CDR1 SGHRS, CDR2 YFSETQ. With V trimmed by 0 bases and J by 0 bases, 11 bases remained unmatched.

The chain links TRBV6-2 or TRBV6-3 to TRBJ2-7; 7 bases agree with TRBD1. The germline CDR1 and CDR2 sequences are MNHEY and SVGEGT. V was pared by 0 bases and J by 2 bases, with 10 bases of the junction left unmatched. This CDR3 region has 17 residues. CDR3: CASSYSRDSNPTYEQYF. The CDR3 DNA reads TGTGCCAGCAGTTACTCGAGGGACAGTAATCCTACCTACGAGCAGTACTTC.

The chain joins TRBV12-3 or TRBV12-4 to TRBJ2-2, with D unresolved. The CDR3 loop spans 13 amino acids. The V and J ends lost 6 bases and 7 bases respectively, with 12 bases between them. The CDR3 nucleotides read TGTGCCAGCAGAACGGGTGGTATCGGGGAGCTGTTTTTT. Residues: CASRTGGIGELFF.

The chain carries TRBV20-1 and TRBJ2-1, with TRBD2 as a possible D gene (5 bases). The CDR3 length is 15 residues. V lost 3 bases and J lost 0, with 12 bases in between. Germline CDR1 DFQATT, CDR2 SNEGSKA (reference sequence). The CDR3 DNA sequence: TGCAGTGCTAGTTCGAGCGGCTACTCCTACAATGAGCAGTTCTTC. Protein product: CSASSSGYSYNEQFF.

The rearrangement joins TRBV16 to TRBJ2-7; TRBD1 is a possible D gene (5 bases). The germline V gene has CDR1 KGHSY and CDR2 FQNENV. The CDR3 consists of 14 residues. The V end was cut by 6 bases, the J end by 2 bases, with 14 bases between. This CDR3 is CASSYRISTYEQYF. CDR3 DNA: TGTGCCAGCAGTTACAGGATTTCCACCTACGAGCAGTACTTC.

This sequence joins TRBV30 and TRBJ1-1, with a weak D call TRBD1 (5 bases). There are 13 residues in the CDR3. The V end was cut by 3 bases, the J end by 11 bases, with 19 bases between. CDR1 is GTSNPN, CDR2 SVGIG, per germline (reference sequence). CDR3 nucleotide sequence: TGTGCCTGGAGGGAGAGTCGCATAGGGGTCGCTTTCTTT. This encodes CAWRESRIGVAFF.

V is TRBV7-8 and J is TRBJ1-2, with 7 bases fitting TRBD1. Germline loops: CDR1 SGHVS, CDR2 FQNEAQ. The CDR3 runs 15 residues. J gave up 4 bases and V 3 bases, and 8 bases lay outside the gene matches. CDR3 sequence reads: CASSFSAGGGYGYTF. CDR3 DNA: TGTGCCAGCAGCTTTAGCGCAGGGGGAGGCTATGGCTACACCTTC. Full variable domain (outside the CDR3, taken from reference TRBV7-8 and TRBJ1-2): GAGVSQSPRYKVAKRGQDVALRCDPISGHVSLFWYQQALGQGPEFLTYFQNEAQLDKSGLPSDRFFAERPEGSVSTLKIQRTQQEDSAVYLCASSFSAGGGYGYTFGSGTRLTVV.

This chain joins TRBV12-5 and TRBJ1-4, with TRBD1 identical over 7 bases. The junction had 5 bases not matched to a gene; V was cut back by 3 bases and J by 4 bases. The CDR3 has 15 residues. CDR1 and CDR2 (germline): LGHNT, FRNRAP. The CDR3 DNA sequence: TGTGCTAGTGGTTTCGGACAGGCGGGTAATGAAAAACTGTTTTTT. Amino acid sequence: CASGFGQAGNEKLFF.

V is TRBV5-8 and J is TRBJ2-3; 15 bases line up with TRBD2. Germline V gene sequence: CDR1 SGHTS, CDR2 YDEGEE. V dropped 2 bases and J dropped 5; count of bases not matched to a gene: 3. The CDR3 covers 16 residues. CDR3 loop: CASSFRTSGRGDTQYF. The CDR3 DNA sequence: TGTGCCAGCAGCTTTAGGACTAGCGGGAGGGGAGATACGCAGTATTTT.

The V call is TRBV7-8, the J call TRBJ2-1; 7 positions agree with TRBD2. CDR1 and CDR2 (germline): SGHVS, FQNEAQ. The CDR3 has 14 residues. The ends lost 5 bases at V and 3 bases at J; junction bases unmatched: 4. In nucleotides, the CDR3 is TGTGCCAGCAGCGCCAGCGGGAACTACAATGAGCAGTTCTTC. This gives the protein CASSASGNYNEQFF.

V is TRBV9 and J is TRBJ2-3; D gene unclear. Germline V gene data show CDR1 as SGDLS and CDR2 as YYNGEE. The CDR3 has 13 residues. V lost 1 base and J 0 bases, leaving 3 bases between the germline ends. The CDR3 region is CASSVLSTDTQYF. In DNA form, the CDR3 reads TGTGCCAGCAGCGTACTTAGCACAGATACGCAGTATTTT. Drawing the rest from reference TRBV9 and TRBJ2-3, the complete variable domain is DSGVTQTPKHLITATGQRVTLRCSPRSGDLSVYWYQQSLDQGLQFLIQYYNGEERAKGNILERFSAQQFPDLHSELNLSSLELGDSALYFCASSVLSTDTQYFGPGTRLTVL.